The following is a T cell receptor beta chain sequence with its context. Its antigen is unidentified. PCR amplification relied on 60 Vbeta primers (plus 13 Jbeta primers). Sequencing was performed with immunoSEQ multiplex PCR; in TCRdb, only in-frame clones are kept and a portion is missing. The sample has about 200,000 clones, under 85% seen once. The data were obtained in a study of cytomegalovirus exposure and HLA in healthy donors. Findings and caveats of the study: There was a cluster of highly shared sequence variants that was likely a sequencing artifact.

Sequenced material: PBMCs. The receptor's source is a man aged 50 or older in good health and CMV-seronegative.

The CDR3, as DNA: TGCAGCGCCGGAGGGACTAGCATTTCCTACGAGCAGTACTTC. Translation: CSAGGTSISYEQYF. The chain has TRBV29-1 and TRBJ2-7; 9 bases are shared with TRBD2. Per germline, CDR1 SQVTM and CDR2 ANQGSEA. Trimming at V came to 7 bases and at J to 1 base, leaving 8 bases not matched to a gene. CDR3 length equals 14 residues.